This is a list of T cell receptor beta chains from one sample in a study of beta chain features in type 1 diabetes. The method was immunoSEQ multiplex PCR; TCRdb's version includes in-frame clones alone and lacks a portion of them. The sample includes some 150,000 clones, approximately 10% of them seen just once. The sample taken for sequencing was central memory CD4+ T cells from blood. The source of these receptors is a man younger than 35 in good health. CDR3s include the opening cysteine and the closing phenylalanine or tryptophan. The order of the fields is clone size, V gene, D gene, J gene, CDR3 protein, CDR3 DNA. A D gene is named only where the DNA matches it firmly. Size tells how often a clone was seen (once, few, many) or the class of an expanded clone, and some rows leave it out.

clone_size: few; v_call: TRBV10-3; d_call: TRBD1; j_call: TRBJ1-1; cdr3_aa: CAINTGQLFTEAFF; cdr3_nt: TGTGCCATCAACACGGGACAGCTCTTCACTGAAGCTTTCTTT
clone_size: .; v_call: TRBV7-2; d_call: TRBD1; j_call: TRBJ2-7; cdr3_aa: CASSSSQGSEQYF; cdr3_nt: TGTGCCAGCAGCTCCTCACAGGGGAGCGAGCAGTACTTC
clone_size: .; v_call: TRBV30; d_call: .; j_call: TRBJ2-7; cdr3_aa: CAWSVLGGPVPEQYF; cdr3_nt: TGTGCCTGGAGTGTACTCGGGGGTCCGGTCCCCGAGCAGTACTTC
clone_size: .; v_call: TRBV2; d_call: TRBD1; j_call: TRBJ2-3; cdr3_aa: CASSGDSRDTQYF; cdr3_nt: TGTGCCAGCAGTGGGGACAGTCGAGATACGCAGTATTTT
clone_size: .; v_call: TRBV15; d_call: .; j_call: TRBJ2-5; cdr3_aa: CATSNSAQETQYF; cdr3_nt: TGTGCCACCAGCAACTCGGCTCAAGAGACCCAGTACTTC
clone_size: many; v_call: TRBV29-1; d_call: .; j_call: TRBJ1-5; cdr3_aa: CGAGQLNGQPQHF; cdr3_nt: TGCGGGGCGGGCCAGCTTAATGGTCAGCCCCAGCATTTT
clone_size: many; v_call: TRBV5-4; d_call: .; j_call: TRBJ1-5; cdr3_aa: CASSMAGSPHNQHF; cdr3_nt: TGTGCCAGCAGTATGGCCGGTTCTCCCCATAACCAGCATTTT
clone_size: .; v_call: TRBV5-1; d_call: TRBD1; j_call: TRBJ2-5; cdr3_aa: CASSVGTGRETQYF; cdr3_nt: TGCGCCAGCAGCGTTGGGACAGGGAGAGAGACCCAGTACTTC
clone_size: few; v_call: TRBV29-1; d_call: TRBD2; j_call: TRBJ2-1; cdr3_aa: CSVERLAGGEQFF; cdr3_nt: TGCAGCGTTGAAAGGTTAGCGGGAGGTGAGCAGTTCTTC
clone_size: .; v_call: TRBV5-1; d_call: TRBD1; j_call: TRBJ2-3; cdr3_aa: CASSWDRVADTQYF; cdr3_nt: TGCGCCAGCAGTTGGGACAGGGTGGCAGATACGCAGTATTTT
clone_size: few; v_call: TRBV6-5; d_call: TRBD1; j_call: TRBJ2-4; cdr3_aa: CASSRQGANIQYF; cdr3_nt: TGTGCCAGCAGTAGACAGGGGGCAAACATTCAGTACTTC
clone_size: .; v_call: TRBV11-2; d_call: .; j_call: TRBJ2-5; cdr3_aa: CASSHSLVFETQYF; cdr3_nt: TGTGCCAGCAGTCACAGCCTGGTTTTTGAGACCCAGTACTTC
clone_size: .; v_call: TRBV5-1; d_call: .; j_call: TRBJ2-4; cdr3_aa: CASSTRPDGIAKNIQYF; cdr3_nt: TGCGCCAGCAGCACAAGACCGGACGGAATAGCCAAAAACATTCAGTACTTC
clone_size: .; v_call: TRBV4-1; d_call: .; j_call: TRBJ1-1; cdr3_aa: CASSQRTGRETEAFF; cdr3_nt: TGCGCCAGCAGCCAAAGAACAGGGCGAGAAACTGAAGCTTTCTTT
clone_size: once; v_call: TRBV5-1; d_call: TRBD1; j_call: TRBJ2-7; cdr3_aa: CASSTRQGESYEQYF; cdr3_nt: TGCGCCAGCAGCACACGACAGGGCGAGTCCTACGAGCAGTACTTC
clone_size: .; v_call: TRBV7-2; d_call: .; j_call: TRBJ1-2; cdr3_aa: CASSRDFYGYTF; cdr3_nt: TGTGCCAGCAGCCGGGACTTCTATGGCTACACCTTC
clone_size: few; v_call: TRBV2; d_call: .; j_call: TRBJ1-4; cdr3_aa: CASSEREKLFF; cdr3_nt: TGTGCCAGCAGTGAACGTGAAAAACTGTTTTTT
clone_size: .; v_call: TRBV18; d_call: TRBD1; j_call: TRBJ2-7; cdr3_aa: CASSQGQGGTYEQYF; cdr3_nt: TGTGCCAGCTCACAGGGACAGGGGGGAACCTACGAGCAGTACTTC
clone_size: few; v_call: TRBV15; d_call: TRBD1; j_call: TRBJ1-1; cdr3_aa: CATSRGTGWGTEAFF; cdr3_nt: TGTGCCACCAGCAGAGGGACAGGGTGGGGCACTGAAGCTTTCTTT
clone_size: few; v_call: TRBV4-3; d_call: .; j_call: TRBJ1-6; cdr3_aa: CASSQGQPGNSPLHF; cdr3_nt: TGCGCCAGCAGCCAGGGCCAACCGGGTAATTCACCCCTCCACTTT